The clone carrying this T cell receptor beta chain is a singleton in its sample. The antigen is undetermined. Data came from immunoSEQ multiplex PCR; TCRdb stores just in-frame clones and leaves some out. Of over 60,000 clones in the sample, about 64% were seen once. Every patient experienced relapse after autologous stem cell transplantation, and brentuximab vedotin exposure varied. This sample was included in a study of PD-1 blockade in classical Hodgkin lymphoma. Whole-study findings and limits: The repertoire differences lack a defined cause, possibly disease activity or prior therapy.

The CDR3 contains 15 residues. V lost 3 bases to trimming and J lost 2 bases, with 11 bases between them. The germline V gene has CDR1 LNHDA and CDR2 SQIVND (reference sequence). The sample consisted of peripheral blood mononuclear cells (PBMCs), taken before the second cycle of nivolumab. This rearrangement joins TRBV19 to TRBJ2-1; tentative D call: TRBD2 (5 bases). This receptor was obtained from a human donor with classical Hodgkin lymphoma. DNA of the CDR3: TGTGCCAGTAGTATCGTGGGAGAAACCTACAATGAGCAGTTCTTC. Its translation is CASSIVGETYNEQFF.